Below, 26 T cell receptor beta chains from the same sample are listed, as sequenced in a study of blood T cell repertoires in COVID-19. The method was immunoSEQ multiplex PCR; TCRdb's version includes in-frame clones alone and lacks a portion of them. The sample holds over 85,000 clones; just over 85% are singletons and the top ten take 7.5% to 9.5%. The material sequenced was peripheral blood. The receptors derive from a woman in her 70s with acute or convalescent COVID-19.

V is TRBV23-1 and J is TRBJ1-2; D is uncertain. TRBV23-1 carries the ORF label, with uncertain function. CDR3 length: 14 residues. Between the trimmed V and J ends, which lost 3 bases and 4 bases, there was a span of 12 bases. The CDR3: CASSQQEESYGYTF. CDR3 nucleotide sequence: TGCGCCAGCAGTCAGCAGGAAGAGTCCTATGGCTACACCTTC.

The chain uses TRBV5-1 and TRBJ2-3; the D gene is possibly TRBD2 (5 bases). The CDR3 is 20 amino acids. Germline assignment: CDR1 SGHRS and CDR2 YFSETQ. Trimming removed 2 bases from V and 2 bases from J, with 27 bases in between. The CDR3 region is CASSFIPRGIPSKTTDTQYF. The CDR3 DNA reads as TGCGCCAGCAGCTTTATCCCCCGGGGAATACCCTCAAAGACCACAGATACGCAGTATTTT.

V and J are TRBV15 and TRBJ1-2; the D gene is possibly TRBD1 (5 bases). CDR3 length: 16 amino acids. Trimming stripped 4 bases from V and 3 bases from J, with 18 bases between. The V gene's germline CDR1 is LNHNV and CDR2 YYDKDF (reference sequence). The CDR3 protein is CATSTRTSRYDYGYTF. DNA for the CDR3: TGTGCCACCAGCACGCGGACAAGCCGTTATGACTATGGCTACACCTTC.

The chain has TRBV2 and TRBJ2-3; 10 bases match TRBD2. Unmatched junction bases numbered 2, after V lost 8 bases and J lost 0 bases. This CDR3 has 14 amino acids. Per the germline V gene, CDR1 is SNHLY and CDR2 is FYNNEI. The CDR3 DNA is TGTGCCAGCGGACTAGCGGACAGCACAGATACGCAGTATTTT. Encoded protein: CASGLADSTDTQYF. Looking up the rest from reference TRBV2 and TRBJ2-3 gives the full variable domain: EPEVTQTPSHQVTQMGQEVILRCVPISNHLYFYWYRQILGQKVEFLVSFYNNEISEKSEIFDDQFSVERPDGSNFTLKIRSTKLEDSAMYFCASGLADSTDTQYFGPGTRLTVL.

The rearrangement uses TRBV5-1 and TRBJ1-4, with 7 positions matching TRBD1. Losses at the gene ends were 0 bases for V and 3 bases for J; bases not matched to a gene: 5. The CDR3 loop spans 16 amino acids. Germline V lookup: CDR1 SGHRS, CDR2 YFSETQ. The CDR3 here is CASSLEGGAANEKLFF. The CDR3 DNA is TGCGCCAGCAGCTTGGAAGGGGGCGCGGCTAATGAAAAACTGTTTTTT.

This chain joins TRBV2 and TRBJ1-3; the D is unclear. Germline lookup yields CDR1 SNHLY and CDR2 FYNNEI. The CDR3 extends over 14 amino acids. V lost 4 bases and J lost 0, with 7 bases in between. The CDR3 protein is CASSVAASGNTIYF. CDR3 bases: TGTGCCAGCAGTGTGGCGGCCTCTGGAAACACCATATATTTT.

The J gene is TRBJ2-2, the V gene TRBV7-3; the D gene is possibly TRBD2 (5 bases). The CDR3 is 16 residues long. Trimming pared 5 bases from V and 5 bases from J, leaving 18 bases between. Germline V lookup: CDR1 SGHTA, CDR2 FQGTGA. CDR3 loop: CASSPRGSYDTGELFF. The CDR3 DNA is TGTGCCAGCAGCCCGAGAGGGTCCTACGATACCGGGGAGCTGTTTTTT.

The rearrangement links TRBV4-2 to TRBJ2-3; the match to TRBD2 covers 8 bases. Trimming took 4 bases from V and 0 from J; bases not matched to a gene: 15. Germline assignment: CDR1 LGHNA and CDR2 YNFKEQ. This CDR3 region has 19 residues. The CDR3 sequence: CASSPRSSGGGTSTDTQYF. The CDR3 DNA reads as TGTGCCAGCAGCCCCCGTTCCAGCGGGGGAGGAACTAGCACAGATACGCAGTATTTT.

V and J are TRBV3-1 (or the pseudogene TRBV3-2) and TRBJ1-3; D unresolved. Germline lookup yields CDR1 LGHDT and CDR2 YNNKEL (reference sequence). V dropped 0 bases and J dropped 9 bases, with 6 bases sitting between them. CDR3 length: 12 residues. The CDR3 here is CASSQEAGTIYF. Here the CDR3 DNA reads TGTGCCAGCAGCCAAGAGGCGGGCACCATATATTTT.

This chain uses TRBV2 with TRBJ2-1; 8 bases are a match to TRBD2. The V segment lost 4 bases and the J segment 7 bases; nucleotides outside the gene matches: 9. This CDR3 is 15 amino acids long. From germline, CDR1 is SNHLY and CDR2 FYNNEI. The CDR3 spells CASSVAAGAWNEQFF. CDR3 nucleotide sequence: TGTGCCAGCAGTGTGGCAGCGGGAGCCTGGAATGAGCAGTTCTTC.

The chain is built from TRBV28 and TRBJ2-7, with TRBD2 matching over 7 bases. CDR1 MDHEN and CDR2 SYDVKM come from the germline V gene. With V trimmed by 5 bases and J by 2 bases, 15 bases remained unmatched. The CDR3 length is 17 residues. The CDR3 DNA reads TGTGCCAGCAGTCCGGGAGGCCAAAGGACAAGGGCCTACGAGCAGTACTTC. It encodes CASSPGGQRTRAYEQYF.

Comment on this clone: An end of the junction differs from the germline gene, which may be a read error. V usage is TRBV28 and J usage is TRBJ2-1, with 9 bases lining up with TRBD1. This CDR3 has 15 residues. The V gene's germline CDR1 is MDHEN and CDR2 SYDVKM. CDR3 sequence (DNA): TGTGCCATCAGAGGTGGGACAGGGCGTTTCAATGGGCAGTTCTTC. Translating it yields CAIRGGTGRFNGQFF.

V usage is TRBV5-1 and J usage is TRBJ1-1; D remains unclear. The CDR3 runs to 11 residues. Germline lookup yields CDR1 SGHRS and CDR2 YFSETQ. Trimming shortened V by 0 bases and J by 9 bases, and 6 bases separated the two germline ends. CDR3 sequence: CASSLGAQAFF. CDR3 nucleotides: TGCGCCAGCAGCTTGGGGGCACAAGCTTTCTTT.

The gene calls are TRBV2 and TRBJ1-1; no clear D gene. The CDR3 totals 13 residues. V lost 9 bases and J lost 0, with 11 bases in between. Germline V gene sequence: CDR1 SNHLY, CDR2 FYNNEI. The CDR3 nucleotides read TGTGCCAGTTACCGGGAATTGAACACTGAAGCTTTCTTT. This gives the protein CASYRELNTEAFF.

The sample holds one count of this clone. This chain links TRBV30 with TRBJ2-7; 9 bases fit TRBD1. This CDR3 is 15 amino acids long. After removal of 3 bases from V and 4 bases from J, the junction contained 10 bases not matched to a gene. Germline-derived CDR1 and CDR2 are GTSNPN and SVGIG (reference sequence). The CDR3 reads CAWRANRGPLYEQYF. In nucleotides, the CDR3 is TGTGCCTGGAGAGCCAACAGGGGGCCACTATACGAGCAGTACTTC.

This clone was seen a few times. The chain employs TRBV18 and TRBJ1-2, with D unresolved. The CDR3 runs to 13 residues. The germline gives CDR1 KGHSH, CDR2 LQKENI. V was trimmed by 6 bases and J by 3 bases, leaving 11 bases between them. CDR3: CASSPGGYYGYTF. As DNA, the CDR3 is TGTGCCAGCTCCCCGGGAGGGTACTATGGCTACACCTTC.

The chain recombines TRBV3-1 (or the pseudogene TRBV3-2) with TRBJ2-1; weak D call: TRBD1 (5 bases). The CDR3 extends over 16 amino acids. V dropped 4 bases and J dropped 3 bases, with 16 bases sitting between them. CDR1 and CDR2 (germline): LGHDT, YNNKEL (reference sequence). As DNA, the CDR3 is TGTGCCAGCAGCCTGCAGGGAAAGGGCCACTACAATGAGCAGTTCTTC. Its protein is CASSLQGKGHYNEQFF.

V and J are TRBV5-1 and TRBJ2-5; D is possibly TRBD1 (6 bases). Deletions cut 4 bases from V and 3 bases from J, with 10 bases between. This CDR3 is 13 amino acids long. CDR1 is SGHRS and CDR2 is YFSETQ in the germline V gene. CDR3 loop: CASSLQGKETQYF. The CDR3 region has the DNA TGCGCCAGCAGCCTACAGGGCAAAGAGACCCAGTACTTC. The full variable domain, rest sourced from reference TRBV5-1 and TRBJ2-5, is KAGVTQTPRYLIKTRGQQVTLSCSPISGHRSVSWYQQTPGQGLQFLFEYFSETQRNKGNFPGRFSGRQFSNSRSEMNVSTLELGDSALYLCASSLQGKETQYFGPGTRLLVL.

The CDR3 region has the DNA TGTGCCAGTAGTATAGTAGGACAGGGGGCCTATGGCTACACCTTC. Translating gives CASSIVGQGAYGYTF. The chain employs TRBV19 and TRBJ1-2; TRBD1 matches at 11 bases. The CDR3 contains 15 residues. The germline gives CDR1 LNHDA, CDR2 SQIVND (reference sequence). V trimming: 1 base; J trimming: 4 bases; junction bases outside the gene matches: 2.

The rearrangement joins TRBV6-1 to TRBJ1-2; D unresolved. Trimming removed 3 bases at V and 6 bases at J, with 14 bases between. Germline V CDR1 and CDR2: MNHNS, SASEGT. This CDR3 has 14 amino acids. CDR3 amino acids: CASSDTGWAHGYTF. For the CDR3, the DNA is TGTGCCAGCAGTGACACGGGGTGGGCCCATGGCTACACCTTC.

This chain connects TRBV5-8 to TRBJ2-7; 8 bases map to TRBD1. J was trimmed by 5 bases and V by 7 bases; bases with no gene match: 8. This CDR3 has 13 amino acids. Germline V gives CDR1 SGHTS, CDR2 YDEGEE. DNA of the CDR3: TGTGCCAGCGGTCGACAGGGGTCGAACGAGCAGTACTTC. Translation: CASGRQGSNEQYF. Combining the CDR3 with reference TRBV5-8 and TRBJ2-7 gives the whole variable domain EAGVTQSPTHLIKTRGQQATLRCSPISGHTSVYWYQQALGLGLQFLLWYDEGEERNRGNFPPRFSGRQFPNYSSELNVNALELEDSALYLCASGRQGSNEQYFGPGTRLTVT.

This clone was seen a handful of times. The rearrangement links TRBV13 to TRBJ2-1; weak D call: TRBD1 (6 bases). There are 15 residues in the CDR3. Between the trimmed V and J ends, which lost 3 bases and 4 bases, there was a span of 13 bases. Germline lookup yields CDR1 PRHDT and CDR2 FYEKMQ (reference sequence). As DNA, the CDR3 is TGTGCCAGCAGCTTCAATCAGGGGTTTTACAATGAGCAGTTCTTC. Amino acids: CASSFNQGFYNEQFF.

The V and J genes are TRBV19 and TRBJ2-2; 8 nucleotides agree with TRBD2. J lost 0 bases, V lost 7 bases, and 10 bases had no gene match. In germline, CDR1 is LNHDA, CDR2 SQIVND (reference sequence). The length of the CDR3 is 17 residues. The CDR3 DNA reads TGTGCCAGTACCCTCCCGGGGGGGCCACCGAACACCGGGGAGCTGTTTTTT. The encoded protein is CASTLPGGPPNTGELFF.

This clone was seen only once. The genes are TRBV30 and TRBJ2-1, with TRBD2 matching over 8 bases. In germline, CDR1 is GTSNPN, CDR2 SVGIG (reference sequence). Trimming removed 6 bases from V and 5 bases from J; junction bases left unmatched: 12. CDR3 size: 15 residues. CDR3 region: CACPTPAGVDNEQFF. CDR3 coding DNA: TGTGCCTGTCCCACTCCAGCGGGAGTTGACAATGAGCAGTTCTTC.

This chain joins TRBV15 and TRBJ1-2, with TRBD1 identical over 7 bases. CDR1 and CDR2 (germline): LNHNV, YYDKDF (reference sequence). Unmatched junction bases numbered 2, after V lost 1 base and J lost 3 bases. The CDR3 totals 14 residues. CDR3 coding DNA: TGTGCCACCAGCAGAGGACAGGGCGACTATGGCTACACCTTC. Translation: CATSRGQGDYGYTF.

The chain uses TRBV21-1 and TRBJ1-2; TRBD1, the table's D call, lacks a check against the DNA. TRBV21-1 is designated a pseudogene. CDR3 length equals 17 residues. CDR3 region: CASSIPVRTGETTYYTF. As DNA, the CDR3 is TGTGCCAGCAGCATCCCCGTTCGCACAGGGGAAACGACTTACTACACCTTC.